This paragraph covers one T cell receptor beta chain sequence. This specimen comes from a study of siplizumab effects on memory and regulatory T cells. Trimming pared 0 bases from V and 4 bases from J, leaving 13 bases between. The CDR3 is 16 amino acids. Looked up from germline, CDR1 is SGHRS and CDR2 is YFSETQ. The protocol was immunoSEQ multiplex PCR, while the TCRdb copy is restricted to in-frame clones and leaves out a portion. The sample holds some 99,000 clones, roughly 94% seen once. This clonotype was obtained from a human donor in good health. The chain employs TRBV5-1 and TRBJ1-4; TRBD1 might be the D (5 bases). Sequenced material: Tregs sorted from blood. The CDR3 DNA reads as TGCGCCAGCAGCTTGGCCTCTGGGGGAGGTAATGAAAAACTGTTTTTT. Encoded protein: CASSLASGGGNEKLFF.